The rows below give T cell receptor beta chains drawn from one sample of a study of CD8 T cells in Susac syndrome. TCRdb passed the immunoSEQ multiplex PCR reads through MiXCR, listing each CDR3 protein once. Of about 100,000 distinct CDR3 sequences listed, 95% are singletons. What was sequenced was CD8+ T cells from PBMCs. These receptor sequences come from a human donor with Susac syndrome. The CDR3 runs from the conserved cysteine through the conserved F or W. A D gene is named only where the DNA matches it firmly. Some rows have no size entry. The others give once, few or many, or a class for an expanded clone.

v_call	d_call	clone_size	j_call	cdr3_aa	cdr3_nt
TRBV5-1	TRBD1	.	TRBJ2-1	CASRQQGVVFF	TGCGCCAGCCGCCAACAGGGGGTGGTGTTCTTC
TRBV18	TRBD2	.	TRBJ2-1	CASSPQAGGPGNEQFF	TGTGCCAGCTCACCCCAAGCGGGAGGGCCGGGGAATGAGCAGTTCTTC
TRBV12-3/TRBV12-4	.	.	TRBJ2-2	CASSSPGSLPTGELFF	TGTGCCAGCAGCTCTCCCGGGTCCCTCCCCACCGGGGAGCTGTTTTTT
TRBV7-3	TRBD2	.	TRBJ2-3	CASSLQASGGPRGTQYF	TGTGCCAGCAGCTTACAAGCTAGCGGGGGACCTAGGGGTACGCAGTATTTT
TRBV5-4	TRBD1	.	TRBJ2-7	CASSLGTRGPTYEQYF	TGTGCCAGCAGCTTAGGAACGAGGGGGCCCACCTACGAGCAGTACTTC
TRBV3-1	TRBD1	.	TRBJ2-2	CASSHGTVSRMELFF	TGTGCCAGCAGCCATGGGACAGTCTCGCGCATGGAGCTGTTTTTT
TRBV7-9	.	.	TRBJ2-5	CASSLGTHYQETQYF	TGTGCCAGCAGCTTAGGGACCCATTACCAAGAGACCCAGTACTTC
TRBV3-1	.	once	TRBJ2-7	CASSQGDISSYEQYF	TGTGCCAGCAGCCAAGGGGACATCAGCTCCTACGAGCAGTACTTC
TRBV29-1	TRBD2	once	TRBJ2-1	CSVLRTSDYNEQFF	TGCAGCGTCCTCAGGACTAGCGACTACAATGAGCAGTTCTTC
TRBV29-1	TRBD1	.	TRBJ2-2	CSASTGSHGELFF	TGCAGCGCATCGACAGGGTCCCACGGGGAGCTGTTTTTT
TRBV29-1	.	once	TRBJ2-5	CSARKDSQETQYF	TGCAGCGCCCGGAAGGACTCTCAAGAGACCCAGTACTTC
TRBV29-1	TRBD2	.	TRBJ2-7	CSVGAGGYEQYF	TGCAGCGTGGGTGCGGGAGGGTACGAGCAGTACTTC
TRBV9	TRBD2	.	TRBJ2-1	CASSVARGGSYNEQFF	TGTGCCAGCAGCGTAGCTCGGGGGGGCTCCTACAATGAGCAGTTCTTC
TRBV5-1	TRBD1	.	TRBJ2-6	CASSPTGVGANVLTF	TGCGCCAGCAGCCCGACAGGGGTAGGGGCCAACGTCCTGACTTTC
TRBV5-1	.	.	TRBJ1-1	CASSALTGNTEAFF	TGCGCCAGCAGCGCCCTGACAGGGAACACTGAAGCTTTCTTT
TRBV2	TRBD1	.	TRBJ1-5	CASRGTAMRGNQPQHF	TGTGCCAGCAGGGGGACAGCGATGAGGGGCAATCAGCCCCAGCATTTT
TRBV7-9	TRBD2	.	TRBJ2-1	CASSQREGNEQFF	TGTGCCAGCAGCCAGAGGGAGGGGAATGAGCAGTTCTTC
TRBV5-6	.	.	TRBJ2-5	CASSLITETQYF	TGTGCCAGCAGCTTGATCACGGAGACCCAGTACTTC
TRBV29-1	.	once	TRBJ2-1	CSVSYNEQFF	TGCAGCGTTAGCTACAATGAGCAGTTCTTC
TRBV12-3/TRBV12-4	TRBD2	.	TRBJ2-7	CASSPSGELHEQYF	TGTGCCAGCAGTCCTAGCGGGGAGCTCCACGAGCAGTACTTC
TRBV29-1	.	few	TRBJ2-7	CSVEAGSSYEQYF	TGCAGCGTTGAGGCTGGTAGCTCCTACGAGCAGTACTTC
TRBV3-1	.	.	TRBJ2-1	CASRDPGNEQFF	TGTGCCAGCAGGGACCCCGGAAATGAGCAGTTCTTC
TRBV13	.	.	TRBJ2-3	CASSLVASGGDTQYF	TGTGCCAGCAGCTTAGTGGCAAGCGGTGGAGATACGCAGTATTTT
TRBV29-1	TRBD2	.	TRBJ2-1	CSVEGAGGSNEQFF	TGCAGCGTTGAAGGTGCGGGAGGGTCGAATGAGCAGTTCTTC
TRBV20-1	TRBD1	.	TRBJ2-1	CSASRQGAVNEQFF	TGCAGTGCTAGCAGACAGGGGGCAGTGAATGAGCAGTTCTTC
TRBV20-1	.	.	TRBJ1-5	CSASPREGNQPQHF	TGCAGTGCTAGCCCCAGGGAAGGCAATCAGCCCCAGCATTTT
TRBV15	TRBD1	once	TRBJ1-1	CATSRGLTGINTEAFF	TGTGCCACCAGCAGAGGTCTGACAGGGATTAACACTGAAGCTTTCTTT
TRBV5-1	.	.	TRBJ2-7	CASSPVASRSAYEQYF	TGCGCCAGCAGCCCCGTAGCTAGCCGATCCGCCTACGAGCAGTACTTC
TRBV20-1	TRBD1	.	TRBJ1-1	CSASLTGEIEAFF	TGCAGTGCTAGTTTGACAGGGGAGATTGAAGCTTTCTTT
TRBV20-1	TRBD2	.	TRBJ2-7	CSADPLAEHSYEQYF	TGCAGTGCTGATCCACTAGCGGAACACTCCTACGAGCAGTACTTC
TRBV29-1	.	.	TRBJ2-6	CSVETRGSGANVLTF	TGCAGCGTTGAGACCAGGGGTAGTGGGGCCAACGTCCTGACTTTC
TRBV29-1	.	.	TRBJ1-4	CSVALRSDSSHEKLFF	TGCAGCGTTGCCCTTCGATCTGACAGTTCCCATGAAAAACTGTTTTTT
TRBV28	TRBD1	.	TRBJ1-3	CASRRDSLSGNTIYF	TGTGCCAGCAGGCGGGACAGCCTCTCTGGAAACACCATATATTTT
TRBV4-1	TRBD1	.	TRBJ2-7	CASSQEGQQSYEQYF	TGCGCCAGCAGCCAAGAGGGACAGCAAAGCTACGAGCAGTACTTC
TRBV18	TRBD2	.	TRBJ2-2	CASSPQGTTNTGELFF	TGTGCCAGCTCACCACAGGGGACTACGAACACCGGGGAGCTGTTTTTT
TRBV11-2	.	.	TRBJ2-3	CASSPGSADTQYF	TGTGCCAGCAGCCCCGGGAGTGCTGATACGCAGTATTTT
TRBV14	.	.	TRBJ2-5	CASSQGTEVAETQYF	TGTGCCAGCAGCCAAGGGACAGAGGTTGCAGAGACCCAGTACTTC
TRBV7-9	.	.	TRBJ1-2	CASSWETANYGYTF	TGTGCCAGCAGCTGGGAGACAGCCAACTATGGCTACACCTTC
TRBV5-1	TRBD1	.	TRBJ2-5	CASSLEGGLETQYF	TGCGCCAGCAGCTTGGAAGGGGGCTTAGAGACCCAGTACTTC
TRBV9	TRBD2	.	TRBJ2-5	CASSTPSGVEETQYF	TGTGCCAGCAGCACACCTAGCGGGGTAGAGGAGACCCAGTACTTC
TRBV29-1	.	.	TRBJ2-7	CSGYDGDRYEQYF	TGCAGCGGCTACGACGGAGACAGGTACGAGCAGTACTTC
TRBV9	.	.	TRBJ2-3	CASSGTPTDTQYF	TGTGCCAGCAGCGGGACTCCTACAGATACGCAGTATTTT
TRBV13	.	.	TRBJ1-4	CASSIRQELNEKLFF	TGTGCCAGCAGTATCAGACAGGAACTTAATGAAAAACTGTTTTTT
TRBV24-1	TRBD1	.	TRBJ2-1	CATRGQGNEQFF	TGTGCCACCAGGGGACAGGGGAATGAGCAGTTCTTC
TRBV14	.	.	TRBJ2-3	CASSPWTLQDTQYF	TGTGCCAGCAGCCCGTGGACACTTCAAGATACGCAGTATTTT
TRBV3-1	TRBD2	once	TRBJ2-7	CASSQGSGSVLHEQYF	TGTGCCAGCAGCCAAGGAAGCGGGAGTGTTCTACACGAGCAGTACTTC
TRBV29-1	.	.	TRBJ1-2	CSVPPPSGTSGYTF	TGCAGCGTTCCCCCCCCCTCCGGGACTTCTGGCTACACCTTC
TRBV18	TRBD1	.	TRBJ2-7	CASSPRTGTYEQYF	TGTGCCAGCTCACCACGGACAGGGACCTACGAGCAGTACTTC
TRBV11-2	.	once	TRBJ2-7	CASSSRDEGNEQYF	TGTGCCAGCAGCTCCCGCGACGAGGGTAACGAGCAGTACTTC
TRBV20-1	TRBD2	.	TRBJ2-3	CSARSGGIDTQYF	TGCAGTGCTAGGAGCGGGGGAATTGATACGCAGTATTTT
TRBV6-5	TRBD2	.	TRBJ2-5	CASSQGLAGPETQYF	TGTGCCAGCAGTCAGGGACTAGCGGGACCAGAGACCCAGTACTTC
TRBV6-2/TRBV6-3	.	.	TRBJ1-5	CASGLLGGNQPQHF	TGTGCCAGCGGGCTGCTCGGGGGGAATCAGCCCCAGCATTTT
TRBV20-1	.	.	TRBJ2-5	CSAIGTTGSETQYF	TGCAGTGCTATAGGCACCACAGGGAGCGAGACCCAGTACTTC